One and the same sample provided the 15 T cell receptor beta chains below, sequenced in a study of regulatory T cells in long-lasting Graves disease. The TCR beta library used iRepertoire HTBI primers with Arm-PCR amplification of CDR3. TCRdb reprocessed the multiplex PCR reads via MiXCR and lists one record per CDR3 protein. Of roughly 450,000 distinct CDR3 sequences listed, around a fifth are singletons. The time point denotes: persistent/refractory GD, antithyroid drugs over 5 years with positive TRAb. From RNA extracted from PBMCs, the TCR library was made. Sequencing used peripheral blood mononuclear cells (PBMCs), obtained when the disease was refractory, from a patient treated with antithyroid drugs. Source of these receptors: a female donor with Graves disease.

This clonotype was found many times. The V gene is TRBV27, the J gene TRBJ1-2, with unresolved D. V was trimmed by 0 bases and J by 7 bases, leaving 9 bases between them. In germline, CDR1 is MNHEY, CDR2 SMNVEV (reference sequence). CDR3 length equals 13 residues. CDR3 protein: CASSLSLLSGYTF. The CDR3 nucleotides are TGTGCCAGCAGTTTATCGCTGCTGAGTGGCTACACCTTC.

In this sample, this clonotype turned up many times. CDR3 sequence: CASSLGQGAYGYTF. The CDR3 DNA sequence: TGTGCCAGCAGCTTAGGGCAGGGGGCCTATGGCTACACCTTC. The chain carries TRBV7-6 and TRBJ1-2; TRBD1 agrees at 8 bases. This CDR3 contains 14 residues. With 1 base clipped from V and 4 bases from J, the junction kept 2 bases outside the gene matches. The germline gives CDR1 SGHVS, CDR2 FNYEAQ.

This chain links TRBV15 with TRBJ1-1; D is possibly TRBD1 (6 bases). V was clipped by 0 bases and J by 5 bases, with 16 bases between them. From germline, CDR1 is LNHNV and CDR2 YYDKDF (reference sequence). The CDR3 covers 16 residues. The chain's CDR3 is CATSRDQGGGGTEAFF. The CDR3 region has the DNA TGTGCCACCAGCAGAGATCAGGGAGGAGGGGGAACTGAAGCTTTCTTT.

The chain is built from TRBV5-1 and TRBJ1-1, with TRBD1 matching over 8 bases. V trimming: 2 bases; J trimming: 5 bases; junction bases outside the gene matches: 11. In germline, CDR1 is SGHRS, CDR2 YFSETQ. There are 16 residues in the CDR3. The CDR3 loop is CASSLVQGARGTEAFF. The CDR3 coding sequence is TGCGCCAGCAGCTTAGTTCAGGGGGCGAGGGGGACTGAAGCTTTCTTT. Drawing the rest from reference TRBV5-1 and TRBJ1-1, the complete variable domain is KAGVTQTPRYLIKTRGQQVTLSCSPISGHRSVSWYQQTPGQGLQFLFEYFSETQRNKGNFPGRFSGRQFSNSRSEMNVSTLELGDSALYLCASSLVQGARGTEAFFGQGTRLTVV.

The sample holds many counts of this clonotype. The chain links TRBV12-3 or TRBV12-4 to TRBJ2-7, with 10 bases identical to TRBD1. There are 15 residues in the CDR3. The ends lost 7 bases at V and 5 bases at J; junction bases unmatched: 11. Here the CDR3 reads CASKPTRDRGHEQYF. Written as DNA, the CDR3 is TGTGCCAGCAAACCAACCCGGGACAGGGGTCACGAGCAGTACTTC.

For this clonotype: A read error may explain this, as a much larger clone is one base away. The V call is TRBV15, the J call TRBJ2-7; D is unresolved. CDR3 length: 14 residues. Trimming removed 0 bases from V and 2 bases from J, with 8 bases in between. Germline-derived CDR1 and CDR2 are LNHNV and YYDKDF (reference sequence). CDR3 loop: CATSRDHAAYEQYF. Here the CDR3 DNA reads TGTGCCACCAGCAGAGATCATGCAGCCTACGAGCAGTACTTC. Together with reference TRBV15 and TRBJ2-7, the CDR3 gives the full variable domain: DAMVIQNPRYQVTQFGKPVTLSCSQTLNHNVMYWYQQKSSQAPKLLFHYYDKDFNNEADTPDNFQSRRPNTSFCFLDIRSPGLGDTAMYLCATSRDHAAYEQYFGPGTRLTVT.

This clonotype was detected only a few times. This chain links TRBV19 with TRBJ1-2, with 8 bases lining up with TRBD1. The CDR3 spans 14 residues. The trim removed 6 bases at V and 5 bases at J, leaving 8 bases unmatched. Germline V lookup: CDR1 LNHDA, CDR2 SQIVND (reference sequence). Here the CDR3 DNA reads TGTGCCAGTAGCCCAGGGGGCTCTGGGTATGGCTACACCTTC. As protein: CASSPGGSGYGYTF. Full variable domain (rest looked up from reference TRBV19 and TRBJ1-2): DGGITQSPKYLFRKEGQNVTLSCEQNLNHDAMYWYRQDPGQGLRLIYYSQIVNDFQKGDIAEGYSVSREKKESFPLTVTSAQKNPTAFYLCASSPGGSGYGYTFGSGTRLTVV.

The chain joins TRBV4-3 to TRBJ1-2; D gene unclear. Trimming took 0 bases from V and 4 from J, leaving 15 bases between them. Germline-derived CDR1 and CDR2 are LGHNA and YSLEER. This CDR3 is built from 16 residues. The CDR3 reads CASSQDLGGQLYGYTF. As DNA, the CDR3 is TGCGCCAGCAGCCAAGATCTAGGTGGCCAACTCTATGGCTACACCTTC.

A few counts support this clonotype. V usage is TRBV12-3 or TRBV12-4 and J usage is TRBJ2-3; no clear D gene. Trimming removed 3 bases from V and 2 bases from J, with 9 bases in between. The length of the CDR3 is 14 residues. CDR3 bases: TGTGCCAGCAGTTTCGGACCACCCACAGATACGCAGTATTTT. This sequence encodes CASSFGPPTDTQYF.

In this sample, this clonotype turned up a few times. J is TRBJ1-1 and V is TRBV30; unclear D gene. This CDR3 has 13 amino acids. The V end lost 2 bases, the J end lost 3 bases, and 10 bases lay between the germline ends. The V gene's germline CDR1 is GTSNPN and CDR2 SVGIG (reference sequence). The CDR3 sequence is CAWSFLEYTEAFF. CDR3 DNA: TGTGCCTGGAGTTTCTTAGAGTACACTGAAGCTTTCTTT.

This clonotype was seen many times. The genes are TRBV28 and TRBJ1-1; TRBD1 agrees at 9 bases. The CDR3 runs to 14 residues. CDR1 MDHEN and CDR2 SYDVKM come from the germline V gene. With V trimmed by 3 bases and J by 5 bases, 4 bases remained unmatched. CDR3 residues: CASSLIDRGTEAFF. CDR3 nucleotide sequence: TGTGCCAGCAGTTTGATCGACAGGGGGACTGAAGCTTTCTTT.

CDR3 in DNA: TGTGCCAGCATGGGTCGTACGAGCGGGGGGACCACAGATACGCAGTATTTT. Protein product: CASMGRTSGGTTDTQYF. The V gene is TRBV2, the J gene TRBJ2-3; TRBD2 matches 9 bases. The CDR3 totals 17 residues. The J segment lost 2 bases and the V segment lost 7 bases, leaving 13 bases of the junction unmatched. The V gene's germline CDR1 is SNHLY and CDR2 FYNNEI.

This clonotype was observed many times. J is TRBJ2-5 and V is TRBV12-3 or TRBV12-4; D may be TRBD1 (6 bases). The V end lost 5 bases, the J end lost 3 bases, and 13 bases lay between the germline ends. The CDR3 length is 14 residues. The CDR3 nucleotides are TGTGCCAGCAGTCACTGGACAGCCGAAGAGACCCAGTACTTC. Protein: CASSHWTAEETQYF.

The chain joins TRBV15 to TRBJ1-1; tentatively, D is TRBD1 (5 bases). This CDR3 is 16 amino acids long. Trimming left V 1 base short and J 4 bases short, with 16 bases between. Germline-derived CDR1 and CDR2 are LNHNV and YYDKDF (reference sequence). CDR3 DNA: TGTGCCACCAGCAGAGCCAGCGGCCTTAGGGGCACTGAAGCTTTCTTT. This sequence encodes CATSRASGLRGTEAFF.

This clonotype has a handful of counts. The chain recombines TRBV13 with TRBJ2-7; TRBD2 agrees at 10 bases. V was clipped by 5 bases and J by 4 bases; unmatched bases: 8. The CDR3 is made up of 15 amino acids. CDR1 is PRHDT, CDR2 FYEKMQ, per germline (reference sequence). The CDR3: CASSLGLAEPYEQYF. The CDR3 DNA is TGTGCCAGCAGCCTCGGACTAGCGGAGCCGTACGAGCAGTACTTC.